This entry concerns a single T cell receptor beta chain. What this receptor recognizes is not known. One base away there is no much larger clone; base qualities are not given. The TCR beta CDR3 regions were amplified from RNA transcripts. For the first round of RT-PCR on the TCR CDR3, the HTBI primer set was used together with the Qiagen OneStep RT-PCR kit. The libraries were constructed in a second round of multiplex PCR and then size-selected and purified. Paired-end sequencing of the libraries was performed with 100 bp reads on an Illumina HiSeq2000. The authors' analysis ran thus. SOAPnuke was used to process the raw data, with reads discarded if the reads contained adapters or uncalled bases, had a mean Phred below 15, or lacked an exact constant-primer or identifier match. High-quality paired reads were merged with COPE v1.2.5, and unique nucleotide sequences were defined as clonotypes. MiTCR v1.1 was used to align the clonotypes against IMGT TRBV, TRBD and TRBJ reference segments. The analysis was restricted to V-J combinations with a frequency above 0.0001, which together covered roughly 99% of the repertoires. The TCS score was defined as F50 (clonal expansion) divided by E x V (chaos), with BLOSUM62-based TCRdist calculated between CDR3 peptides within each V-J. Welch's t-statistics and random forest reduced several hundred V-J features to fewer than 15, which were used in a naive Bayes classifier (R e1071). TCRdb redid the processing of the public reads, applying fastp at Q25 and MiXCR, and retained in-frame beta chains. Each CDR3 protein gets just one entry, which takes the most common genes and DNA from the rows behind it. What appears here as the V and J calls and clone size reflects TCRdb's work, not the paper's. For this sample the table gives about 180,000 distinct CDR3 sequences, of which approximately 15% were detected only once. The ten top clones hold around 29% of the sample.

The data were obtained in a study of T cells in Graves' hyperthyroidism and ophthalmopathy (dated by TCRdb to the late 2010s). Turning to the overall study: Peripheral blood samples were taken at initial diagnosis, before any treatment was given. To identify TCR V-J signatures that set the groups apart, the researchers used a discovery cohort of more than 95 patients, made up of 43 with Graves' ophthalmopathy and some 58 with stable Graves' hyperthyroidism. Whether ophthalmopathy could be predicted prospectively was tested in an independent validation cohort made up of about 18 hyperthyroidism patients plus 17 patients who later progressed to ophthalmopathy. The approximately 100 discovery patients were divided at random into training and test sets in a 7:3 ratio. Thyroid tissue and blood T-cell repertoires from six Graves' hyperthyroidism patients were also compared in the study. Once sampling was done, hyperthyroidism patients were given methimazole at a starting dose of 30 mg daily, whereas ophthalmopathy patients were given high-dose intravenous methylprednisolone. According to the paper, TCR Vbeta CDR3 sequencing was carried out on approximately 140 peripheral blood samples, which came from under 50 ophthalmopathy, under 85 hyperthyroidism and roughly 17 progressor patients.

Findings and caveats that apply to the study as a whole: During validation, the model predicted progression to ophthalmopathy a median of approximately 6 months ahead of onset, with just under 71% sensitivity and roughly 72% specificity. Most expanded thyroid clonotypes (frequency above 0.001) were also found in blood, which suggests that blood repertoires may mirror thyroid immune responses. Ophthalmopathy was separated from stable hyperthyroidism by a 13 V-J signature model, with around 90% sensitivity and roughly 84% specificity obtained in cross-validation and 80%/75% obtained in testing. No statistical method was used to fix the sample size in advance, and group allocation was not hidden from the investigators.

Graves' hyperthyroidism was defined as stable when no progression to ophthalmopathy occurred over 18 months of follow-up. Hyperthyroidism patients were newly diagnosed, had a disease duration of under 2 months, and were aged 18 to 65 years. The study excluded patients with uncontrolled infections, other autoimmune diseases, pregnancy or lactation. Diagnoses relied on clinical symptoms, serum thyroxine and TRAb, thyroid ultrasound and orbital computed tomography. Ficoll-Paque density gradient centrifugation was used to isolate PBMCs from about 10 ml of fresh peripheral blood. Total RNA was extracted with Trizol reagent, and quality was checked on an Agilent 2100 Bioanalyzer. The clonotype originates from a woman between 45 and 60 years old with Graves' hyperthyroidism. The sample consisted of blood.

The DNA reads TGCGCCAGCAGCTTGGACAGGGAGCGTTTCGGGGATGGTGTCAGAGCGAACACTGAAGCTTTCTTT. Its protein product is CASSLDRERFGDGVRANTEAFF. Here the chain combines TRBV5-1 and TRBJ1-1; matching of 6 bases hints at TRBD1 as the D gene. V and J are truncated by 0 bases and 1 base respectively, leaving an intervening sequence of 31 bases. The germline V gene yields SGHRS for CDR1 and YFSETQ for CDR2. Including the terminal cysteine and phenylalanine, the CDR3 comprises 22 residues. CDR3 DNA is the only sequence kept; it has 66 bases, read in frame from the first base.